This T cell receptor (beta chain) was profiled in a study of human T cells and chemical hapten exposure. Study-level background: The use of 2% DPC on 2 cm by 2 cm of upper inner arm skin constituted sensitization.

Each CDR3 protein is one row after TCRdb ran MiXCR on the RACE reads. The sample lists around 350,000 distinct CDR3 sequences, around 5.5% occurring once. V dropped 3 bases and J dropped 8; count of bases not matched to a gene: 10. The CDR3 contains 15 residues. This clonotype was counted only a few times. Its antigen is unknown. Study outcomes and limitations: TCRs above 1 in 1000 frequency did not change with DPC sensitization.

The sample's time point: pre-sensitization, week 0. The sample's treatment: therapeutic diphenylcyclopropenone sensitization with weekly scalp DPC. The rearrangement joins TRBV12-3 or TRBV12-4 to TRBJ1-2, with TRBD1 matching 9 bases. The material was whole blood, obtained in connection with sensitization to the hapten diphenylcyclopropenone (DPC). This receptor was taken from a woman between 18 and 29 years old with alopecia areata. Some clones in this sample may be carry-over from other donors' samples. CDR3 DNA: TGTGCCAGCAGTTTTTTTTTAGGGACAGGGCCCGGCTACACCTTC. As protein: CASSFFLGTGPGYTF.